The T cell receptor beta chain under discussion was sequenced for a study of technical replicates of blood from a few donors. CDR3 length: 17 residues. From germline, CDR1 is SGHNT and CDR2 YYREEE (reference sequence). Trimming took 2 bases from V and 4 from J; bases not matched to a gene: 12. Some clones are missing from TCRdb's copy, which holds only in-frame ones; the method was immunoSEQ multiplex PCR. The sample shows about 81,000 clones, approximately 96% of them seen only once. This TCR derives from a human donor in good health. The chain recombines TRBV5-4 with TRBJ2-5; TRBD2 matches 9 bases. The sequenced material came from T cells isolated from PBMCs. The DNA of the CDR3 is TGTGCCAGCAGCTTTACCCTAGCGGGGAGTGGTGGAGAGACCCAGTACTTC. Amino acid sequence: CASSFTLAGSGGETQYF. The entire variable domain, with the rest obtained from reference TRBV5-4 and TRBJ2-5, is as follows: ETGVTQSPTHLIKTRGQQVTLRCSSQSGHNTVSWYQQALGQGPQFIFQYYREEENGRGNFPPRFSGLQFPNYSSELNVNALELDDSALYLCASSFTLAGSGGETQYFGPGTRLLVL.